A selection of T cell receptor beta chains follows, all from one sample in a study of blood T cell repertoires in COVID-19. Repertoires were generated with immunoSEQ multiplex PCR, while TCRdb's copy carries only in-frame clones and drops some. The profile shows more than 85,000 clones, more than 75% of them singletons. Sample: peripheral blood. The receptor source for this set is a human donor in a cohort sampled during active COVID-19. Each CDR3 is given with its conserved first and last residue. Each record gives: clone size, J gene, V gene, D gene, CDR3 protein, CDR3 DNA. The D gene is left open where the match is weak. The listing skips clone size in some rows; elsewhere it reads once, few, many or a size class.

NA,TRBJ1-6,TRBV6-2/TRBV6-3,NA,CASSYPLDQASDSPLHF,TGTGCCAGCAGTTACCCCTTAGACCAGGCTTCTGATTCACCCCTCCACTTT
NA,TRBJ2-2,TRBV11-3,TRBD2,CASSLGKAGGHTGELFF,TGTGCCAGCAGCTTAGGGAAGGCGGGGGGGCACACCGGGGAGCTGTTTTTT
NA,TRBJ2-5,TRBV27,TRBD2,CASSIRLAPGQETQYF,TGTGCCAGCAGTATCAGACTAGCCCCCGGCCAAGAGACCCAGTACTTC
few,TRBJ2-1,TRBV5-6,NA,CASILYNEQFF,TGTGCCAGCATCCTGTACAATGAGCAGTTCTTC
NA,TRBJ2-6,TRBV7-2,NA,CASSLGTVFSGANVLTF,TGTGCCAGCAGCTTAGGGACAGTCTTCTCTGGGGCCAACGTCCTGACTTTC
NA,TRBJ1-2,TRBV6-5,TRBD1,CASRRTGGIYGYTF,TGTGCCAGCAGGCGGACAGGGGGCATATATGGCTACACCTTC
NA,TRBJ1-5,TRBV6-2/TRBV6-3,TRBD1,CASSFTRDRGNQPQHF,TGTGCCAGCAGTTTCACACGGGACAGGGGAAATCAGCCCCAGCATTTT
NA,TRBJ2-3,TRBV3-1/TRBV3-2,TRBD2,CASSQRFSGVQSDTQYF,TGTGCCAGCAGCCAAAGGTTTAGCGGGGTCCAGTCAGATACGCAGTATTTT
NA,TRBJ1-2,TRBV30,TRBD1,CAWSNRGTYGYTF,TGTGCCTGGAGCAACAGGGGAACCTATGGCTACACCTTC
NA,TRBJ1-2,TRBV6-1,TRBD1,CASSDTPGQGAYTF,TGTGCCAGCAGTGATACTCCGGGACAGGGGGCCTACACCTTC
NA,TRBJ1-2,TRBV6-5,NA,CASRLTGSNYGYTF,TGTGCCAGCAGACTAACAGGGTCTAACTATGGCTACACCTTC
NA,TRBJ2-1,TRBV19,NA,CASSIGLLPYNEQFF,TGTGCCAGTAGTATAGGACTCCTACCCTACAATGAGCAGTTCTTC
NA,TRBJ2-1,TRBV6-6,NA,CASSRPPIIRAGNEQFF,TGTGCCAGCAGTCGCCCTCCAATCATAAGAGCTGGCAATGAGCAGTTCTTC
NA,TRBJ2-5,TRBV4-2,TRBD2,CASSQGTSGSLGETQYF,TGTGCCAGCAGCCAAGGGACTAGCGGGTCCCTGGGTGAGACCCAGTACTTC
NA,TRBJ2-7,TRBV24-1,NA,CATSDLEGGKAYEQYF,TGTGCCACCAGTGATTTGGAAGGGGGAAAAGCCTACGAGCAGTACTTC
NA,TRBJ2-1,TRBV21-1,NA,CASSWGQTSGGKSEQFF,TGTGCCAGCAGCTGGGGACAAACTAGCGGGGGGAAAAGTGAGCAGTTCTTC
NA,TRBJ1-1,TRBV4-3,TRBD1,CASSRDGQGKNTEAFF,TGCGCCAGCAGCCGAGACGGACAGGGCAAGAACACTGAAGCTTTCTTT
NA,TRBJ1-2,TRBV28,NA,CASRKWGVAGYTF,TGTGCCAGCAGGAAGTGGGGGGTGGCAGGCTACACCTTC
few,TRBJ1-2,TRBV2,TRBD1,CASREGAEGYTF,TGTGCCAGCAGAGAGGGGGCGGAAGGCTACACCTTC
NA,TRBJ2-5,TRBV27,TRBD1,CASSPLRGSETQYF,TGTGCCAGCAGTCCCCTCAGGGGGTCGGAGACCCAGTACTTC
NA,TRBJ2-2,TRBV28,NA,CCSLSGTNTGELFF,TGCTGCAGTTTGAGCGGAACGAACACCGGGGAGCTGTTTTTT
NA,TRBJ2-2,TRBV5-1,NA,CASSSPPGGTNTGELFF,TGCGCCAGCAGCTCACCCCCCGGGGGAACGAACACCGGGGAGCTGTTTTTT